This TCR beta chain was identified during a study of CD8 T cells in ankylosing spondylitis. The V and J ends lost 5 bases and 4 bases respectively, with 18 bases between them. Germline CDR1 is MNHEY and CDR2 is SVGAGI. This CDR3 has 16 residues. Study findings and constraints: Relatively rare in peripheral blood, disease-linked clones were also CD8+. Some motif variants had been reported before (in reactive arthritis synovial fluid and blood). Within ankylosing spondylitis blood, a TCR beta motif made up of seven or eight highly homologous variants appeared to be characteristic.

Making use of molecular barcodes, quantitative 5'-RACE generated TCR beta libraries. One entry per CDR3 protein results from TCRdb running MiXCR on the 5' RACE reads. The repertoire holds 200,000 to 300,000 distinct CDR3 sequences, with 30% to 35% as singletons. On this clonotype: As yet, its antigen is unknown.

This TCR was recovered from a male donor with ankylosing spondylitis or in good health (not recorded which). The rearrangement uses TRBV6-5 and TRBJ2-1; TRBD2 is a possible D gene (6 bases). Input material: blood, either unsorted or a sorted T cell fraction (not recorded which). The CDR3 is CASSNIQAGPYNEQFF. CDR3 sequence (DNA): TGTGCCAGCAGTAACATTCAGGCGGGGCCTTACAATGAGCAGTTCTTC.